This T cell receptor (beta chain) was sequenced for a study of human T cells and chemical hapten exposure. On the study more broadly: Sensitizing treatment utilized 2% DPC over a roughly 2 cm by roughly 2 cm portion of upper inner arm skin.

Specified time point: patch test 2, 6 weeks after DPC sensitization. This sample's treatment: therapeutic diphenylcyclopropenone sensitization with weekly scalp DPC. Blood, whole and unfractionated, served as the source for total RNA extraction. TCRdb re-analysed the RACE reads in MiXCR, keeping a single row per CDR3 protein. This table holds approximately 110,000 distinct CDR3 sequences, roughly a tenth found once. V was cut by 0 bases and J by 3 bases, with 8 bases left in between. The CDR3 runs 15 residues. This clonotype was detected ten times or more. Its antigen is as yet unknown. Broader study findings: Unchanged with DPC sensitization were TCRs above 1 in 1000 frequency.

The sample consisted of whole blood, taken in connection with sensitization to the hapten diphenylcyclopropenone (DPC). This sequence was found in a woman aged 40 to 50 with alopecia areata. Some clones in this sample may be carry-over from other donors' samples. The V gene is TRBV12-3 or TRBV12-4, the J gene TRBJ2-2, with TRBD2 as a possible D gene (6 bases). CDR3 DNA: TGTGCCAGCAGTTTAGCCGGGACTTACACCGGGGAGCTGTTTTTT. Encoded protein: CASSLAGTYTGELFF.